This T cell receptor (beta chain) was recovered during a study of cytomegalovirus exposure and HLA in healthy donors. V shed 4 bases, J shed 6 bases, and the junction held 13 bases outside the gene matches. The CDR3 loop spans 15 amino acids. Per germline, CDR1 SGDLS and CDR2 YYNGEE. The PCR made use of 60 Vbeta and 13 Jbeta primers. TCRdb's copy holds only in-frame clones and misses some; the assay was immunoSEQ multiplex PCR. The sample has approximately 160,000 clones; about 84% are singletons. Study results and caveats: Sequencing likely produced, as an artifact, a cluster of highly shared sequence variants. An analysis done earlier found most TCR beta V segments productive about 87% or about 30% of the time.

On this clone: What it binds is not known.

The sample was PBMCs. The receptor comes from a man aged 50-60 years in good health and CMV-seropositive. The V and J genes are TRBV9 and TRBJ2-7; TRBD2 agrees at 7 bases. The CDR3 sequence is CASSPPGREELEQYF. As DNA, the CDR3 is TGTGCCAGCAGCCCCCCCGGTCGGGAGGAGCTCGAGCAGTACTTC.